Listed below are T cell receptor beta chains from one sample, sequenced in a study of early T cells in non-severe SARS-CoV-2 infection. TCRdb re-derived calls from the 5' RACE reads in MiXCR, one entry per CDR3 protein. Of 80,000 to 95,000 distinct CDR3 sequences in the sample, 15% to 20% are singletons; the top ten hold just over 5%. The sequenced sample was whole blood, obtained at baseline. The origin of the receptors is an adult who was a healthcare worker with PCR-confirmed SARS-CoV-2 infection or an uninfected control (not recorded which). CDR3s include the opening cysteine and the closing phenylalanine or tryptophan. The order of the fields is J gene, V gene, CDR3 protein.

j_call: TRBJ2-3
v_call: TRBV20-1
cdr3_aa: CSARAQGDTQYF

j_call: TRBJ1-1
v_call: TRBV6-1
cdr3_aa: CASSETSYTEAFF

j_call: TRBJ2-3
v_call: TRBV7-2
cdr3_aa: CASSLEVRGTDTQYF

j_call: TRBJ2-3
v_call: TRBV20-1
cdr3_aa: CSAIRQGAGGTDTQYF

j_call: TRBJ2-7
v_call: TRBV20-1
cdr3_aa: CSASAGGPPYEQYF

j_call: TRBJ2-3
v_call: TRBV5-4
cdr3_aa: CASSRDASTDTQYF

j_call: TRBJ2-7
v_call: TRBV11-1
cdr3_aa: CASSKRLAGVGEQYF

j_call: TRBJ2-3
v_call: TRBV5-4
cdr3_aa: CASSTGTLTDTQYF

j_call: TRBJ2-7
v_call: TRBV3-1
cdr3_aa: CASSFRGTEGEQYF

j_call: TRBJ1-1
v_call: TRBV18
cdr3_aa: CASSPQQVVHTEAFF

j_call: TRBJ2-3
v_call: TRBV11-2
cdr3_aa: CASSLAGSLPPDTQYF

j_call: TRBJ2-6
v_call: TRBV7-8
cdr3_aa: CASSLDSGGANVLTF

j_call: TRBJ2-7
v_call: TRBV24-1
cdr3_aa: CATDLGGNEQYF

j_call: TRBJ2-1
v_call: TRBV12-3/TRBV12-4
cdr3_aa: CASSPNGRAYNEQFF

j_call: TRBJ2-1
v_call: TRBV10-1
cdr3_aa: CASSESTGRAWYEQFF

j_call: TRBJ2-1
v_call: TRBV12-3/TRBV12-4
cdr3_aa: CASSPGERIGDFNEQFF

j_call: TRBJ1-1
v_call: TRBV6-5
cdr3_aa: CASSHRTGYLEAFF

j_call: TRBJ1-1
v_call: TRBV6-6
cdr3_aa: CASSYLPGGWNTEAFF

j_call: TRBJ2-5
v_call: TRBV10-3
cdr3_aa: CAIRQGWTQYF

j_call: TRBJ2-3
v_call: TRBV3-1
cdr3_aa: CASSHGLAADTQYF

j_call: TRBJ1-1
v_call: TRBV2
cdr3_aa: CASSGILNTEAFF

j_call: TRBJ2-3
v_call: TRBV7-9
cdr3_aa: CASSLRGGLNTDTQYF